These 20 T cell receptor beta chains came from one sample sequenced in a study of shared clonotypes between healthy human individuals. Assay: immunoSEQ multiplex PCR; the TCRdb copy retains only in-frame clones and omits some. The data hold 520,000 or so clones, with less than 85% observed a single time. Sequencing was carried out using PBMCs. The receptors derive from a woman in her thirties or forties in good health. Some clones in this sample may be carry-over from other donors' samples.

The gene calls are TRBV2 and TRBJ2-6, with D unresolved. This CDR3 contains 15 residues. V was cut by 6 bases and J by 0 bases, with 9 bases left in between. CDR1 is SNHLY and CDR2 is FYNNEI in the germline V gene. The CDR3 coding sequence is TGTGCCAGCAGGTTCACAAGCTCTGGGGCCAACGTCCTGACTTTC. Translated: CASRFTSSGANVLTF.

This chain links TRBV5-1 with TRBJ2-1; TRBD2 agrees at 12 bases. The CDR3 is 15 residues long. CDR1 is SGHRS, CDR2 YFSETQ, per germline. With 4 bases clipped from V and 4 bases from J, the junction kept 3 bases outside the gene matches. CDR3 residues: CASSKGLAGYNEQFF. DNA of the CDR3: TGCGCCAGCAGCAAGGGACTAGCGGGTTACAATGAGCAGTTCTTC.

Notes on this clone: A read error may explain this, as a much larger clone is one base away. This chain links TRBV27 with TRBJ2-3; no clear D. V lost 1 base and J lost 4, with 3 bases in between. The germline CDR1 and CDR2 sequences are MNHEY and SMNVEV (reference sequence). This CDR3 is built from 12 residues. The CDR3 is CASSLYPDTQYF. The DNA of the CDR3 is TGTGCCAGCAGTTTATACCCAGATACGCAGTATTTT.

The chain couples TRBV5-1 to TRBJ2-4; D possibly uses TRBD1 or TRBD2 (5 bases each). The CDR3 extends over 18 amino acids. V lost 0 bases, J lost 9 bases, and 25 bases lay in between. The germline gives CDR1 SGHRS, CDR2 YFSETQ. The CDR3 DNA sequence: TGCGCCAGCAGCTTGGCCGGACCGGGGCAGGGTGAGAGCGGCATTCAGTACTTC. Amino acid sequence: CASSLAGPGQGESGIQYF. Combining the CDR3 with reference TRBV5-1 and TRBJ2-4 gives the whole variable domain KAGVTQTPRYLIKTRGQQVTLSCSPISGHRSVSWYQQTPGQGLQFLFEYFSETQRNKGNFPGRFSGRQFSNSRSEMNVSTLELGDSALYLCASSLAGPGQGESGIQYFGAGTRLSVL.

The V and J genes are TRBV5-4 and TRBJ2-3; 10 positions match TRBD1. Germline CDR1 SGHNT, CDR2 YYREEE (reference sequence). There are 16 residues in the CDR3. Trimming at V came to 4 bases and at J to 3 bases, leaving 8 bases not matched to a gene. CDR3 loop: CASSRPRQGATDTQYF. DNA of the CDR3: TGTGCCAGCAGCCGACCTCGACAGGGGGCAACAGATACGCAGTATTTT.

As regards this clone: Other DNA sequences in this specimen translate into the identical CDR3. The chain recombines TRBV6-5 with TRBJ2-7, with TRBD2 matching 8 bases. Losses at the gene ends were 8 bases for V and 6 bases for J; bases not matched to a gene: 6. The CDR3 totals 12 residues. Germline-derived CDR1 and CDR2 are MNHEY and SVGAGI. The CDR3 loop reads CASEREPGEQYF. DNA for the CDR3: TGTGCCAGCGAGCGGGAGCCGGGCGAGCAGTACTTC.

V usage is TRBV7-3 and J usage is TRBJ2-6, with 8 bases matching TRBD1. Looked up from germline, CDR1 is SGHTA and CDR2 is FQGTGA. V lost 5 bases and J lost 0; bases outside the gene matches: 15. The CDR3 runs 20 residues. In DNA, the CDR3 is TGTGCCAGCAGCGCGCCGCGAGCAGGGGGCCCTAGCTCTGGGGCCAACGTCCTGACTTTC. This gives the protein CASSAPRAGGPSSGANVLTF.

The chain links TRBV27 to TRBJ2-7; 8 nucleotides align to TRBD1. The CDR3 is 14 residues long. Germline V gives CDR1 MNHEY, CDR2 SMNVEV (reference sequence). V was clipped by 5 bases and J by 6 bases; unmatched bases: 9. The CDR3 loop is CASSTGGQVSEQYF. CDR3 DNA: TGTGCCAGCAGTACAGGGGGTCAAGTAAGCGAGCAGTACTTC.

This CDR3 is CASRSSGYGPQHF. The CDR3 DNA reads TGTGCCAGCAGGTCCTCAGGGTATGGGCCCCAGCATTTT. The J gene is TRBJ1-5, the V gene TRBV28, with a tentative D call TRBD1 (5 bases). Germline CDR1 and CDR2: MDHEN and SYDVKM. Trimming cost V 6 bases and J 9 bases, with 15 bases left between them. The CDR3 runs to 13 residues.

This clone showed up just a few times. This chain joins TRBV12-5 and TRBJ1-5, with TRBD1 matching over 7 bases. V lost 0 bases to trimming and J lost 7 bases; unmatched junction nucleotides: 3. This CDR3 region has 14 residues. Looked up from germline, CDR1 is LGHNT and CDR2 is FRNRAP. The DNA of the CDR3 is TGTGCTAGTGGTTTGGTGGGAGGGGGCCAGCCCCAGCATTTT. Its protein is CASGLVGGGQPQHF.

This chain joins TRBV19 and TRBJ2-3; TRBD2 aligns across 7 bases. Germline CDR1 LNHDA, CDR2 SQIVND (reference sequence). The CDR3 is 14 residues long. V lost 4 bases and J lost 3; bases outside the gene matches: 4. In DNA form, the CDR3 reads TGTGCCAGTAGTACGGGGGGACCGACAGATACGCAGTATTTT. Its protein product is CASSTGGPTDTQYF.

The CDR3 loop reads CASSLETANTEAFF. The CDR3 DNA is TGTGCCAGCAGCTTAGAAACGGCGAACACTGAAGCTTTCTTT. The rearrangement links TRBV7-8 to TRBJ1-1; D remains unclear. Germline V gene sequence: CDR1 SGHVS, CDR2 FQNEAQ. Trimming stripped 1 base from V and 1 base from J, with 7 bases between. The CDR3 has 14 amino acids. The variable domain in full, completed from reference TRBV7-8 and TRBJ1-1, reads GAGVSQSPRYKVAKRGQDVALRCDPISGHVSLFWYQQALGQGPEFLTYFQNEAQLDKSGLPSDRFFAERPEGSVSTLKIQRTQQEDSAVYLCASSLETANTEAFFGQGTRLTVV.

The chain links TRBV7-8 to TRBJ2-7; the D gene is possibly TRBD1 (5 bases). V gave up 5 bases and J gave up 4 bases, with 21 bases separating them. Germline V gene sequence: CDR1 SGHVS, CDR2 FQNEAQ. The CDR3 runs to 16 residues. CDR3 nucleotide sequence: TGTGCCAGCAGCCATAGGGGTGGCTCGTTGGATTACGAGCAGTACTTC. Translation: CASSHRGGSLDYEQYF.

This clone was seen more than once but under ten times. The chain joins TRBV6-5 to TRBJ1-1; 12 bases are shared with TRBD1. Germline trimming cut 2 bases from V and 1 base from J; bases unmatched to any gene: 2. The CDR3 runs to 16 residues. CDR1 and CDR2 from the germline V gene are MNHEY and SVGAGI. CDR3 DNA sequence: TGTGCCAGCAGTTACGGGGGACAGGGGGCGAACACTGAAGCTTTCTTT. Protein sequence: CASSYGGQGANTEAFF.

The J gene is TRBJ1-1, the V gene TRBV18; 8 nucleotides align to TRBD1. V was clipped by 2 bases and J by 7 bases; unmatched bases: 15. Germline V gives CDR1 KGHSH, CDR2 LQKENI. The CDR3 spans 17 residues. In DNA form, the CDR3 reads TGTGCCAGCTCACCAAATAAAGGACAGGGAGGGTTAAATGAAGCTTTCTTT. Protein sequence: CASSPNKGQGGLNEAFF. Full variable domain (remainder filled in from reference TRBV18 and TRBJ1-1): NAGVMQNPRHLVRRRGQEARLRCSPMKGHSHVYWYRQLPEEGLKFMVYLQKENIIDESGMPKERFSAEFPKEGPSILRIQQVVRGDSAAYFCASSPNKGQGGLNEAFFGQGTRLTVV.

A remark on this clone: The identical CDR3 is also encoded by other nucleotide sequences in the sample. The chain carries TRBV30 and TRBJ1-5; TRBD1 is a possible D gene (5 bases). Per the germline V gene, CDR1 is GTSNPN and CDR2 is SVGIG (reference sequence). V shed 4 bases and J shed 2 bases, with 12 bases lying between them. The CDR3 runs 14 residues. The CDR3 here is CAWTNGGGNQPQHF. In DNA form, the CDR3 reads TGTGCCTGGACTAATGGGGGAGGCAATCAGCCCCAGCATTTT.

The chain combines TRBV18 with TRBJ1-1, with D hard to call. Germline CDR1 is KGHSH and CDR2 is LQKENI. The V gene lost 1 base and the J gene lost 1 base, with 7 bases spanning the gap. The CDR3 contains 14 residues. CDR3 bases: TGTGCCAGCTCACCACAGGGAACGAACACTGAAGCTTTCTTT. Protein product: CASSPQGTNTEAFF.

The chain links TRBV7-2 to TRBJ2-1; D may be TRBD2 (6 bases). The CDR3 consists of 14 residues. The germline CDR1 and CDR2 sequences are SGHTA and FQGNSA. Trimming removed 0 bases at V and 9 bases at J, with 12 bases between. The CDR3 is CASSLALVGSEQFF. The CDR3 DNA reads TGTGCCAGCAGCTTAGCACTAGTCGGGAGTGAGCAGTTCTTC.

At least ten counts were recorded for this clone. This chain uses TRBV5-1 with TRBJ2-2; 10 bases line up with TRBD1. The CDR3 length is 16 residues. Germline V gene data show CDR1 as SGHRS and CDR2 as YFSETQ. The J segment lost 6 bases and the V segment lost 4 bases, leaving 9 bases of the junction unmatched. The CDR3 coding sequence is TGCGCCAGCAGCGTCCGGACAGGGGGGTCGGCCGGGGAGCTGTTTTTT. Its translation: CASSVRTGGSAGELFF.

The sample holds many counts of this clone. The V and J genes are TRBV28 and TRBJ2-7; 12 bases align to TRBD2. The V and J ends lost 5 bases and 5 bases, in that order; junction bases with no gene match: 16. The CDR3 runs to 18 residues. Per germline, CDR1 MDHEN and CDR2 SYDVKM. CDR3 DNA sequence: TGTGCCAGCAGTCTTCGACCTAGCGGGAGGGGACGACATAACGAGCAGTACTTC. It yields the protein CASSLRPSGRGRHNEQYF.